Following are 15 T cell receptor beta chains from one sample sequenced in a study of radiotherapy plus CTLA-4 blockade in lung cancer. The protocol was immunoSEQ multiplex PCR, while the TCRdb copy is restricted to in-frame clones and leaves out a portion. The sample shows tens of thousands of clones, under 80% of them seen only once. Here the sequenced sample was peripheral blood, taken from a patient treated with radiotherapy plus ipilimumab. Receptors were obtained from a human donor with non-small cell lung cancer whose response to radiotherapy plus ipilimumab could not be evaluated. Some clones in this sample may be carry-over from other donors' samples.

The CDR3 nucleotides read TGTGCCAGCAGCTCAGACAATTCAGGGGACGAGCAGTACTTC. Its protein product is CASSSDNSGDEQYF. The genes are TRBV11-3 and TRBJ2-7; weak D call: TRBD1 (6 bases). Germline V CDR1 and CDR2: SGHNT, YENEEA. This CDR3 contains 14 residues. V dropped 4 bases and J dropped 5 bases, with 15 bases sitting between them.

This chain joins TRBV6-5 and TRBJ2-2; D is undetermined. V gave up 4 bases and J gave up 3 bases, with 9 bases separating them. CDR3 size: 14 residues. Germline values: CDR1 MNHEY, CDR2 SVGAGI. The CDR3 here is CASSSYLYTGELFF. The CDR3 DNA reads as TGTGCCAGCAGTTCCTACTTGTACACCGGGGAGCTGTTTTTT.

The chain joins TRBV7-6 to TRBJ2-1; 9 bases agree with TRBD1. The germline V gene has CDR1 SGHVS and CDR2 FNYEAQ. Trimming removed 5 bases from V and 4 bases from J; junction bases left unmatched: 6. The length of the CDR3 is 15 residues. The CDR3 DNA reads TGTGCCAGCAGCCAGGGGACAGGGCATTACAATGAGCAGTTCTTC. As protein: CASSQGTGHYNEQFF.

The table lists this clone with a few counts. The J gene is TRBJ1-2, the V gene TRBV19, with D hard to call. From germline, CDR1 is LNHDA and CDR2 SQIVND (reference sequence). Trimming pared 5 bases from V and 2 bases from J, leaving 15 bases between. The CDR3 runs to 15 residues. The CDR3: CASSGRTLRNYGYTF. Written as DNA, the CDR3 is TGTGCCAGTAGTGGTCGAACTCTCAGGAACTATGGCTACACCTTC.

This clone was observed a few times. The chain joins TRBV4-1 to TRBJ2-7; TRBD1 matches at 10 bases. Trimming cost V 2 bases and J 5 bases; bases outside gene matches: 3. Germline V gene data show CDR1 as MGHRA and CDR2 as YSYEKL. The CDR3 runs to 14 residues. The chain's CDR3 is CASSQRDRGDEQYF. The DNA of the CDR3 is TGCGCCAGCAGCCAACGGGACAGGGGTGACGAGCAGTACTTC.

The chain links TRBV7-8 to TRBJ2-7, with D perhaps TRBD1 (5 bases). The CDR3 contains 14 residues. With 5 bases removed from V and 9 bases from J, the gap between germline ends came to 20 bases. Germline lookup yields CDR1 SGHVS and CDR2 FQNEAQ. CDR3 loop: CASSEADSLRGQYF. CDR3 coding DNA: TGTGCCAGCAGCGAGGCTGACAGTTTACGAGGGCAGTACTTC.

The chain recombines TRBV11-2 with TRBJ2-7; 9 bases agree with TRBD2. The CDR3 totals 18 residues. Germline V lookup: CDR1 SGHAT, CDR2 FQNNGV. The J segment lost 6 bases and the V segment lost 0 bases, leaving 15 bases of the junction unmatched. CDR3 protein: CASSLDWWASGGFGEQYF. As DNA, the CDR3 is TGTGCCAGCAGCTTAGATTGGTGGGCAAGCGGGGGGTTTGGCGAGCAGTACTTC.

This clone has just one count. The chain carries TRBV11-3 and TRBJ2-7, with TRBD1 matching over 8 bases. With V trimmed by 4 bases and J by 6 bases, 5 bases remained unmatched. Germline-derived CDR1 and CDR2 are SGHNT and YENEEA. This CDR3 is 13 amino acids long. CDR3 in amino acids: CASSSPTGGEQYF. The CDR3, as DNA: TGTGCCAGCAGCTCCCCTACAGGGGGCGAGCAGTACTTC.

The chain is built from TRBV19 and TRBJ1-6; 8 bases match TRBD1. The length of the CDR3 is 17 residues. V shed 3 bases and J 0 bases; nucleotides not matched to a gene: 4. Germline values: CDR1 LNHDA, CDR2 SQIVND (reference sequence). Here the CDR3 reads CASSIRDRGSYNSPLHF. CDR3 bases: TGTGCCAGTAGTATTAGAGACAGGGGCTCCTATAATTCACCCCTCCACTTT. Full variable domain (missing parts from reference TRBV19 and TRBJ1-6): DGGITQSPKYLFRKEGQNVTLSCEQNLNHDAMYWYRQDPGQGLRLIYYSQIVNDFQKGDIAEGYSVSREKKESFPLTVTSAQKNPTAFYLCASSIRDRGSYNSPLHFGNGTRLTVT.

This chain joins TRBV6-4 and TRBJ2-1, with 13 bases fitting TRBD2. Germline loops: CDR1 MRHNA, CDR2 SNTAGT. V shed 6 bases and J 9 bases; nucleotides not matched to a gene: 8. The CDR3 loop spans 15 amino acids. The CDR3 sequence: CASSPGLAGKGEQFF. DNA for the CDR3: TGTGCCAGCAGCCCGGGACTAGCGGGGAAGGGTGAGCAGTTCTTC.

V and J are TRBV6-1 and TRBJ2-1; tentative D call: TRBD2 (6 bases). The CDR3 loop spans 16 amino acids. The germline CDR1 and CDR2 sequences are MNHNS and SASEGT. V was trimmed by 2 bases and J by 4 bases, leaving 15 bases between them. The CDR3 DNA is TGTGCCAGCAGTGAACGCCGGGACTCGCATTACAATGAGCAGTTCTTC. It encodes CASSERRDSHYNEQFF.

This chain connects TRBV15 to TRBJ1-1; D unresolved. The V gene's germline CDR1 is LNHNV and CDR2 YYDKDF (reference sequence). This CDR3 contains 14 residues. The germline V and J ends were trimmed by 0 bases and 3 bases, with 8 bases remaining between them. CDR3 in DNA: TGTGCCACCAGCAGAGATCCCGGGTACACTGAAGCTTTCTTT. Translated, it gives CATSRDPGYTEAFF.

The rearrangement uses TRBV29-1 and TRBJ1-2; 7 bases line up with TRBD1. Germline lookup yields CDR1 SQVTM and CDR2 ANQGSEA. V dropped 7 bases and J dropped 3; count of bases not matched to a gene: 5. This CDR3 has 12 residues. The CDR3 region has the DNA TGCAGCGCCTGGACAGGCTACTATGGCTACACCTTC. Residues: CSAWTGYYGYTF.

The genes are TRBV5-6 and TRBJ1-4; a possible D gene is TRBD1 (6 bases). The CDR3 has 13 amino acids. Deletions cut 4 bases from V and 7 bases from J, with 11 bases between. Germline CDR1 reads SGHDT; CDR2 reads YYEEEE. CDR3 sequence reads: CASSVGTSEKLFF. CDR3 DNA: TGTGCCAGCAGCGTAGGGACAAGTGAAAAACTGTTTTTT.

The chain combines TRBV5-1 with TRBJ1-1, with TRBD1 matching over 8 bases. Germline trimming cut 4 bases from V and 0 bases from J; bases unmatched to any gene: 5. The germline V gene has CDR1 SGHRS and CDR2 YFSETQ. This CDR3 comprises 15 residues. The chain's CDR3 is CASSPQGALNTEAFF. The CDR3 DNA follows: TGCGCCAGCAGCCCCCAGGGGGCTTTGAACACTGAAGCTTTCTTT.